Listed here are 9 T cell receptor beta chains from one sample, sequenced in a study of cytomegalovirus exposure and HLA in healthy donors. Researchers ran the PCR with 60 Vbeta and 13 Jbeta primers. Measured with immunoSEQ multiplex PCR; TCRdb has only the in-frame clones, and not every one. The sample has 90,000 or so clones; nearly 70% are singletons. The sequencing input was PBMCs. These receptors were taken from a woman aged 50 to 65 in good health and CMV-seropositive.

This clone was recorded once. The rearrangement joins TRBV5-5 to TRBJ1-5; the match to TRBD1 covers 7 bases. The CDR3 covers 17 residues. The germline gives CDR1 SGHKS, CDR2 YYEKEE (reference sequence). V lost 4 bases and J lost 7; bases outside the gene matches: 17. DNA of the CDR3: TGTGCCAGCAGCCAACGAGTTACTGACAGGGCGGACCAGCCCCAGCATTTT. This encodes CASSQRVTDRADQPQHF.

In nucleotides, the CDR3 is TGTGCCAGCAGCTTATCAGCGGGAGCCGAGCAGTACTTC. This codes for CASSLSAGAEQYF. The V and J genes are TRBV11-2 and TRBJ2-5; TRBD2 matches at 8 bases. The tail of the sequence fits TRBJ2-7 better, so the J call may be wrong. This CDR3 comprises 13 residues. Germline V CDR1 and CDR2: SGHAT, FQNNGV.

This sequence joins TRBV28 and TRBJ2-7, with D possibly being TRBD1 (6 bases). The V gene lost 8 bases and the J gene lost 2 bases, with 13 bases spanning the gap. The CDR3 extends over 13 amino acids. Germline values: CDR1 MDHEN, CDR2 SYDVKM. The chain's CDR3 is CASARQGTYEQYF. The CDR3 region has the DNA TGTGCCAGCGCTCGCCAGGGGACCTACGAGCAGTACTTC.

This chain links TRBV5-1 with TRBJ2-5, with 8 bases fitting TRBD2. The CDR3 is 14 residues long. Germline values: CDR1 SGHRS, CDR2 YFSETQ. V shed 5 bases, J shed 1 base, and the junction held 4 bases outside the gene matches. The CDR3 sequence is CASRQREIQETQYF. DNA of the CDR3: TGCGCCAGCAGGCAGCGGGAGATCCAAGAGACCCAGTACTTC. The variable domain in full, completed from reference TRBV5-1 and TRBJ2-5, reads KAGVTQTPRYLIKTRGQQVTLSCSPISGHRSVSWYQQTPGQGLQFLFEYFSETQRNKGNFPGRFSGRQFSNSRSEMNVSTLELGDSALYLCASRQREIQETQYFGPGTRLLVL.

This clone occurred a few times. At one boundary the junction diverges from the germline segment, which might be a read error. The V and J genes are TRBV7-9 and TRBJ2-3; D might be TRBD2 (7 bases). The CDR3 extends over 16 amino acids. Germline V lookup: CDR1 SEHNR, CDR2 FQNEAQ (reference sequence). The CDR3 protein is CSSTGEGGRGTDTQYF. CDR3 coding DNA: TGTTCCAGCACCGGGGAGGGGGGGCGCGGCACAGATACGCAGTATTTT.

The J gene is TRBJ2-5, the V gene TRBV9, with D possibly being TRBD1 (5 bases). The CDR3 covers 15 residues. V was cut by 4 bases and J by 4 bases, with 17 bases left in between. The V gene's germline CDR1 is SGDLS and CDR2 YYNGEE. Written as DNA, the CDR3 is TGTGCCAGCAGCCCGAGGCGAGCAGGGTTAGAGACCCAGTACTTC. The encoded protein is CASSPRRAGLETQYF.

The chain employs TRBV5-1 and TRBJ2-3; D might be TRBD1 (5 bases). The CDR3 extends over 16 amino acids. Per the germline V gene, CDR1 is SGHRS and CDR2 is YFSETQ. V gave up 0 bases and J gave up 4 bases, with 15 bases separating them. The CDR3 sequence is CASSLAGLLGADTQYF. As DNA, the CDR3 is TGCGCCAGCAGCTTGGCCGGGCTCCTAGGGGCAGATACGCAGTATTTT. The entire variable domain, with the rest obtained from reference TRBV5-1 and TRBJ2-3, is as follows: KAGVTQTPRYLIKTRGQQVTLSCSPISGHRSVSWYQQTPGQGLQFLFEYFSETQRNKGNFPGRFSGRQFSNSRSEMNVSTLELGDSALYLCASSLAGLLGADTQYFGPGTRLTVL.

This rearrangement joins TRBV4-1 to TRBJ2-1, with 7 bases aligning to TRBD1. The germline V gene has CDR1 MGHRA and CDR2 YSYEKL. The trim removed 1 base at V and 4 bases at J, leaving 1 base unmatched. This CDR3 is 14 amino acids long. CDR3 region: CASSQGGQYNEQFF. In DNA form, the CDR3 reads TGCGCCAGCAGCCAAGGGGGACAGTACAATGAGCAGTTCTTC.

The rearrangement uses TRBV7-9 and TRBJ1-1, with a weak D call TRBD1 (6 bases). This CDR3 region has 16 residues. V shed 5 bases and J shed 2 bases, with 18 bases lying between them. Germline CDR1 is SEHNR and CDR2 is FQNEAQ (reference sequence). The CDR3 spells CASSPPLVGANTEAFF. The CDR3 DNA is TGTGCCAGCAGCCCCCCCCTGGTGGGGGCAAACACTGAAGCTTTCTTT. The full variable domain, completed using reference TRBV7-9 and TRBJ1-1, is DTGVSQNPRHKITKRGQNVTFRCDPISEHNRLYWYRQTLGQGPEFLTYFQNEAQLEKSRLLSDRFSAERPKGSFSTLEIQRTEQGDSAMYLCASSPPLVGANTEAFFGQGTRLTVV.